This passage covers 8 T cell receptor beta chains from one sample sequenced in a study of blood T cell repertoires in COVID-19. TCRdb's table, derived via immunoSEQ multiplex PCR, lists solely in-frame clones and lacks some. There are some 68,000 clones in the sample; roughly nine tenths occur only once, and less than 5.5% lies in the top ten. Sequencing input: peripheral blood. The receptors originated from a man over 45 with active COVID-19.

The V gene is TRBV2, the J gene TRBJ2-4; D is possibly TRBD2 (5 bases). This CDR3 spans 14 amino acids. CDR1 is SNHLY, CDR2 FYNNEI, per germline. Deletions cut 3 bases from V and 3 bases from J, with 9 bases between. For the CDR3, the DNA is TGTGCCAGCAGTGATGCTGGAGGCAAAAACATTCAGTACTTC. Residues: CASSDAGGKNIQYF.

The chain joins TRBV28 to TRBJ1-4; tentative D call: TRBD1 (6 bases). Trimming took 6 bases from V and 4 from J, leaving 12 bases between them. Germline assignment: CDR1 MDHEN and CDR2 SYDVKM. This CDR3 has 14 residues. The CDR3 DNA sequence: TGTGCCAGCAGATACAGGGCAAGTAATGAAAAACTGTTTTTT. Its translation is CASRYRASNEKLFF.

This chain connects TRBV5-1 to TRBJ1-2; 7 bases match TRBD1. This CDR3 contains 15 residues. Germline V gives CDR1 SGHRS, CDR2 YFSETQ. V trimming: 3 bases; J trimming: 1 base; junction bases outside the gene matches: 6. CDR3 sequence reads: CASSSDRRGNYGYTF. The CDR3 DNA follows: TGCGCCAGCAGCTCGGACAGGAGGGGTAACTATGGCTACACCTTC.

The gene calls are TRBV2 and TRBJ1-5; no definite D call. Germline CDR1 reads SNHLY; CDR2 reads FYNNEI. V lost 2 bases and J 7 bases, leaving 6 bases between the germline ends. CDR3 length: 12 residues. CDR3 amino acids: CASSENKQPQHF. As DNA, the CDR3 is TGTGCCAGCAGTGAAAACAAGCAGCCCCAGCATTTT.

This chain connects TRBV6-5 to TRBJ2-3; TRBD2 matches at 14 bases. The length of the CDR3 is 13 residues. The ends lost 7 bases at V and 8 bases at J; junction bases unmatched: 2. CDR1 and CDR2 from the germline V gene are MNHEY and SVGAGI. The CDR3: CASTGTSGGTQYF. The DNA of the CDR3 is TGTGCCAGCACCGGGACTAGCGGGGGTACGCAGTATTTT.

The J gene is TRBJ2-1, the V gene TRBV25-1, with a possible D match to TRBD2 (5 bases). V dropped 1 base and J dropped 1 base, with 8 bases sitting between them. The CDR3 spans 15 residues. Looked up from germline, CDR1 is MGHDK and CDR2 is SYGVNS. The CDR3 region has the DNA TGTGCCAGCAGTGAATGGGGAGTTTCCTACAATGAGCAGTTCTTC. Protein product: CASSEWGVSYNEQFF.

The gene calls are TRBV2 and TRBJ2-2, with TRBD1 identical over 9 bases. With V trimmed by 6 bases and J by 7 bases, 6 bases remained unmatched. The CDR3 has 14 residues. The germline CDR1 and CDR2 sequences are SNHLY and FYNNEI. The CDR3 DNA reads TGTGCCAGCAGACAGGGGGCGCGGGTCGGGGAGCTGTTTTTT. This gives the protein CASRQGARVGELFF. Based on the CDR3 plus reference TRBV2 and TRBJ2-2, the full variable domain is EPEVTQTPSHQVTQMGQEVILRCVPISNHLYFYWYRQILGQKVEFLVSFYNNEISEKSEIFDDQFSVERPDGSNFTLKIRSTKLEDSAMYFCASRQGARVGELFFGEGSRLTVL.

The CDR3 sequence: CASSYSTAPNEKLFF. The DNA for the CDR3 is TGTGCCAGCAGTTACTCGACAGCGCCGAATGAAAAACTGTTTTTT. The V gene is TRBV6-5, the J gene TRBJ1-4, with a weak D call TRBD1 (5 bases). CDR1 and CDR2 from the germline V gene are MNHEY and SVGAGI. CDR3 length: 15 residues. Trimming cost V 0 bases and J 5 bases, with 10 bases left between them.